This T cell receptor beta chain appears in the sequencing data of a study of radiation and T cells in renal cell carcinoma. Notes on this clone: Its antigen is unidentified.

Only in-frame clones appear in the TCRdb table, and some are missing; sequencing was by immunoSEQ multiplex PCR. The sample has roughly 100,000 clones, 86% seen once. Overall study findings and caveats: Top tumor clonotypes rose in blood 2 weeks post-radiation, then contracted. Baseline intratumoral clonotype presence is unknown without pretreatment biopsies.

The time point was: baseline pretreatment blood. Noted treatment: 15 Gy SBRT to primary tumor, nephrectomy 4 weeks later. The patient's renal cell carcinoma had clear cell pathology. Germline lookup yields CDR1 SGHRS and CDR2 YFSETQ. This CDR3 has 16 residues. Trimming pared 4 bases from V and 3 bases from J, leaving 19 bases between. This specimen consisted of blood, obtained from a patient whose treatment included radiotherapy and nephrectomy. The V and J genes are TRBV5-1 and TRBJ2-5; D remains ambiguous. This sequence originates from a middle-aged man with renal cell carcinoma. The CDR3: CASSAAQPTGKETQYF. CDR3 coding DNA: TGCGCCAGCAGCGCGGCACAACCGACGGGTAAAGAGACCCAGTACTTC.